The 27 T cell receptor beta chains below were found in one sample sequenced in a study of cytomegalovirus exposure and HLA in healthy donors. PCR used 60 Vbeta primers and 13 Jbeta primers. This table comes from immunoSEQ multiplex PCR, and its TCRdb copy is limited to in-frame clones, with some not included. The sample lists tens of thousands of clones; approximately 76% were seen once. Sequenced input: PBMCs. Receptor source: a man in his fifties in good health and CMV-seronegative.

The chain links TRBV5-1 to TRBJ2-7; D is ambiguous. Germline V gene lookup returns CDR1 SGHRS and CDR2 YFSETQ. The CDR3 totals 13 residues. V was clipped by 2 bases and J by 3 bases, with 9 bases between them. CDR3 in amino acids: CASSFGRGYEQYF. The CDR3 DNA follows: TGCGCCAGCAGCTTTGGCAGAGGCTACGAGCAGTACTTC. Drawing the rest from reference TRBV5-1 and TRBJ2-7, the complete variable domain is KAGVTQTPRYLIKTRGQQVTLSCSPISGHRSVSWYQQTPGQGLQFLFEYFSETQRNKGNFPGRFSGRQFSNSRSEMNVSTLELGDSALYLCASSFGRGYEQYFGPGTRLTVT.

This chain links TRBV9 with TRBJ1-1, with 8 bases that match TRBD1. Germline V CDR1 and CDR2: SGDLS, YYNGEE. The length of the CDR3 is 16 residues. Unmatched junction bases numbered 9, after V lost 4 bases and J lost 1 base. CDR3 DNA: TGTGCCAGCAGCAGGGGGGGGACAGGAAAGAACACTGAAGCTTTCTTT. This encodes CASSRGGTGKNTEAFF.

The chain uses TRBV4-1 and TRBJ1-6, with D maybe TRBD1 (6 bases). The CDR3 contains 18 residues. Germline V gene lookup returns CDR1 MGHRA and CDR2 YSYEKL. With 3 bases removed from V and 13 bases from J, the gap between germline ends came to 28 bases. For the CDR3, the DNA is TGCGCCAGCAGCCAGGCGATGACGGCAGGGGCACAAGGGATCCCCCTCCACTTT. Amino acid sequence: CASSQAMTAGAQGIPLHF.

DNA for the CDR3: TGTGCCAGTAGTACAGGATTTCGCGGGGGCCAAGAGACCCAGTACTTC. Amino acids: CASSTGFRGGQETQYF. The chain is built from TRBV19 and TRBJ2-5; TRBD2 matches at 7 bases. CDR3 length: 16 residues. V trimming: 4 bases; J trimming: 1 base; junction bases outside the gene matches: 9. The V gene's germline CDR1 is LNHDA and CDR2 SQIVND (reference sequence).

In nucleotides, the CDR3 is TGTGCCACCAGCAGAGATCGGGGGAGTGAAGCTTTCTTT. This sequence encodes CATSRDRGSEAFF. V usage is TRBV15 and J usage is TRBJ1-1; possible D gene TRBD1, 5 bases. Germline V gene sequence: CDR1 LNHNV, CDR2 YYDKDF (reference sequence). Deletions cut 0 bases from V and 7 bases from J, with 9 bases between. The CDR3 has 13 residues.

The chain employs TRBV27 and TRBJ2-5; D is uncertain. TRBJ2-7 matches the DNA end more closely, so the J call is doubtful. The V gene's germline CDR1 is MNHEY and CDR2 SMNVEV (reference sequence). The CDR3 has 13 residues. This chain's CDR3 is CASSPPGDYEQYF. CDR3 coding DNA: TGTGCCAGCAGCCCCCCAGGAGACTACGAGCAGTACTTC.

The rearrangement joins TRBV5-4 to TRBJ1-3; D might be TRBD1 (5 bases). CDR3 length: 17 residues. Germline loops: CDR1 SGHNT, CDR2 YYREEE (reference sequence). The V gene lost 3 bases and the J gene lost 0 bases, with 16 bases spanning the gap. The CDR3 nucleotides read TGTGCCAGCAGCTCGCTGAGTGGACATTTCTCTGGAAACACCATATATTTT. Protein sequence: CASSSLSGHFSGNTIYF.

The rearrangement uses TRBV2 and TRBJ1-2; no definite D call. The CDR3 is made up of 14 amino acids. CDR1 and CDR2 from the germline V gene are SNHLY and FYNNEI. With 4 bases removed from V and 8 bases from J, the gap between germline ends came to 17 bases. The CDR3 protein is CASSVGPGTGGYTF. The CDR3 region has the DNA TGTGCCAGCAGTGTCGGACCGGGAACGGGGGGCTACACCTTC.

Remarks on this clone: One end of the junction varies from germline; a read error may be responsible. The V and J genes are TRBV7-7 and TRBJ2-1; TRBD1 matches 10 bases. The CDR3 is 17 amino acids. Germline lookup yields CDR1 SSHAT and CDR2 FNYEAQ (reference sequence). CDR3 sequence (DNA): TGTGCTAGCAGCCAGACTTCCGGGACAGGGGTGATCAATGAGCAGTTCTTC. It translates to CASSQTSGTGVINEQFF.

The chain links TRBV7-6 to TRBJ2-1, with 10 bases identical to TRBD1. Germline CDR1 and CDR2: SGHVS and FNYEAQ. The CDR3 spans 16 residues. V lost 4 bases, J lost 5 bases, and 8 bases stayed unmatched. CDR3 loop: CASSSVTGTGDNEQFF. CDR3 sequence (DNA): TGTGCCAGCAGCTCCGTTACCGGGACAGGGGACAATGAGCAGTTCTTC.

The chain links TRBV7-9 to TRBJ2-7, with TRBD2 as a possible D gene (5 bases). Deletions cut 7 bases from V and 0 bases from J, with 13 bases between. The CDR3 contains 14 residues. The germline gives CDR1 SEHNR, CDR2 FQNEAQ (reference sequence). CDR3 protein: CASTPTGNSYEQYF. In nucleotides, the CDR3 is TGTGCCAGCACCCCCACGGGAAACTCCTACGAGCAGTACTTC.

The rearrangement uses TRBV7-2 and TRBJ2-1, with 7 bases that match TRBD1. The length of the CDR3 is 16 residues. The V gene end was trimmed by 0 bases and the J gene end by 7 bases; junction bases not matched to a gene: 9. Per the germline V gene, CDR1 is SGHTA and CDR2 is FQGNSA. The CDR3 DNA reads TGTGCCAGCAGCTTAGCTGGGACCAGCAGGGGGAATGAGCAGTTCTTC. It codes for CASSLAGTSRGNEQFF. The whole variable domain, remainder taken from reference TRBV7-2 and TRBJ2-1, is GAGVSQSPSNKVTEKGKDVELRCDPISGHTALYWYRQSLGQGLEFLIYFQGNSAPDKSGLPSDRFSAERTGGSVSTLTIQRTQQEDSAVYLCASSLAGTSRGNEQFFGPGTRLTVL.

The V call is TRBV6-1, the J call TRBJ1-2; TRBD1 might be the D (6 bases). The CDR3 consists of 11 residues. The germline V gene encodes CDR1 MNHNS and CDR2 SASEGT. Trimming stripped 6 bases from V and 14 bases from J, with 16 bases between. For the CDR3, the DNA is TGTGCCAGCAGGGATCCAGGGGTTCATACCTTC. Translating it yields CASRDPGVHTF.

This clone has a handful of counts. This chain uses TRBV4-1 with TRBJ1-3, with D possibly TRBD1 on 5 matching bases. This CDR3 is built from 17 residues. With 2 bases removed from V and 0 bases from J, the gap between germline ends came to 14 bases. From germline, CDR1 is MGHRA and CDR2 YSYEKL. The CDR3 DNA sequence: TGCGCCAGCAGCCAACAGGGTTTGTCGATCTCTGGAAACACCATATATTTT. Its protein is CASSQQGLSISGNTIYF.

The V and J genes are TRBV5-8 and TRBJ1-4, with 12 bases identical to TRBD1. The CDR3 runs to 17 residues. With V trimmed by 4 bases and J by 5 bases, 9 bases remained unmatched. In germline, CDR1 is SGHTS, CDR2 YDEGEE. The CDR3 region is CASSATMGQGANEKLFF. The CDR3 DNA is TGTGCCAGCAGCGCAACGATGGGACAGGGGGCGAATGAAAAACTGTTTTTT.

The table lists this clone with a count of one. J is TRBJ2-2 and V is TRBV11-2; D is unclear. CDR3 length equals 15 residues. V was cut by 0 bases and J by 4 bases, with 9 bases left in between. Germline V CDR1 and CDR2: SGHAT, FQNNGV. DNA of the CDR3: TGTGCCAGCAGCTTAGATCGGGTGGGCACCGGGGAGCTGTTTTTT. As protein: CASSLDRVGTGELFF.

The chain links TRBV7-2 to TRBJ2-7, with 9 bases that match TRBD1. After removal of 3 bases from V and 5 bases from J, the junction contained 14 bases not matched to a gene. Looked up from germline, CDR1 is SGHTA and CDR2 is FQGNSA. This CDR3 has 17 amino acids. Here the CDR3 reads CASSFPTPGTGRHEQYF. CDR3 nucleotide sequence: TGTGCCAGCAGCTTCCCTACCCCCGGGACAGGGAGGCACGAGCAGTACTTC.

This clone was seen a handful of times. V usage is TRBV7-9 and J usage is TRBJ1-1; no clear D. This CDR3 comprises 15 residues. Trimming pared 2 bases from V and 4 bases from J, leaving 14 bases between. Germline CDR1 is SEHNR and CDR2 is FQNEAQ (reference sequence). Here the CDR3 reads CASSLITSARTEAFF. CDR3 in DNA: TGTGCCAGCAGCTTAATTACCAGCGCGCGCACTGAAGCTTTCTTT.

The gene calls are TRBV30 and TRBJ1-3; tentative D call: TRBD1 (5 bases). The germline V gene encodes CDR1 GTSNPN and CDR2 SVGIG (reference sequence). The V end lost 7 bases, the J end lost 4 bases, and 11 bases lay between the germline ends. The CDR3 runs 12 residues. The CDR3 region has the DNA TGTGCCTCCTACCCAGGGGGAAACACCATATATTTT. It is translated as CASYPGGNTIYF.

The V and J genes are TRBV9 and TRBJ1-1; D remains ambiguous. The V gene's germline CDR1 is SGDLS and CDR2 YYNGEE. Trimming shortened V by 4 bases and J by 4 bases, and 11 bases separated the two germline ends. The length of the CDR3 is 13 residues. The CDR3 DNA reads as TGTGCCAGCAGCCTCGTCTCCCCCACTGAAGCTTTCTTT. Its protein product is CASSLVSPTEAFF.

This chain links TRBV6-5 with TRBJ2-7; 9 bases are a match to TRBD1. Trimming at V came to 6 bases and at J to 4 bases, leaving 7 bases not matched to a gene. This CDR3 has 14 amino acids. The germline V gene encodes CDR1 MNHEY and CDR2 SVGAGI. The CDR3 loop is CASRRTGTGYEQYF. The DNA of the CDR3 is TGTGCCAGCAGACGGACCGGGACAGGGTACGAGCAGTACTTC.

The chain employs TRBV5-5 and TRBJ2-2; 7 bases fit TRBD1. Losses at the gene ends were 2 bases for V and 5 bases for J; bases not matched to a gene: 6. This CDR3 has 15 amino acids. Germline CDR1 and CDR2: SGHKS and YYEKEE (reference sequence). CDR3: CASSLGTAKTGELFF. DNA of the CDR3: TGTGCCAGCAGCTTAGGGACAGCCAAGACCGGGGAGCTGTTTTTT.

The V call is TRBV5-8, the J call TRBJ2-1, with D possibly TRBD2 on 6 matching bases. V was clipped by 4 bases and J by 5 bases, with 16 bases between them. The CDR3 length is 15 residues. Germline V gives CDR1 SGHTS, CDR2 YDEGEE. The DNA for the CDR3 is TGTGCCAGCAGCGGAGGGCCCTATCTAGACAATGAGCAGTTCTTC. This codes for CASSGGPYLDNEQFF.

This chain links TRBV27 with TRBJ1-2; D not certain. Trimming left V 6 bases short and J 3 bases short, with 20 bases between. The CDR3 sequence is 16 residues long. The V gene's germline CDR1 is MNHEY and CDR2 SMNVEV (reference sequence). The DNA of the CDR3 is TGTGCCAGCAGCCCAGGACTGGGGAACTGGGACTATGGCTACACCTTC. It specifies CASSPGLGNWDYGYTF.

In its sample, this clone was seen a few times. The chain combines TRBV7-2 with TRBJ2-2; no clear D. Deletions cut 5 bases from V and 2 bases from J, with 9 bases between. The length of the CDR3 is 14 residues. Germline CDR1 and CDR2: SGHTA and FQGNSA. The CDR3 loop reads CASSASANTGELFF. The DNA for the CDR3 is TGTGCCAGCAGCGCCAGCGCCAACACCGGGGAGCTGTTTTTT.

V gene TRBV28 combines with J gene TRBJ2-2; no reliable D call. Germline lookup yields CDR1 MDHEN and CDR2 SYDVKM. The CDR3 sequence is 12 residues long. The ends were cut back, 6 bases at V and 5 bases at J, with 7 bases in the middle. CDR3 nucleotide sequence: TGTGCCAGCAGCACTCCAACCGGGGAGCTGTTTTTT. Protein: CASSTPTGELFF.

The CDR3 DNA reads TGTGCCAGCAGCTTGGTTCACCTGGCGGATTCACCCCTCCACTTT. Protein sequence: CASSLVHLADSPLHF. The genes are TRBV5-6 and TRBJ1-6; D is unclear. V lost 0 bases, J lost 8 bases, and 12 bases lay in between. The CDR3 is 15 amino acids. Germline V gene data show CDR1 as SGHDT and CDR2 as YYEEEE.